Presented here are 25 T cell receptor beta chains from one specimen sequenced in a study of radiation and T cells in renal cell carcinoma. Data came from immunoSEQ multiplex PCR; TCRdb stores just in-frame clones and leaves some out. The sample consists of 100,000 to 150,000 clones, 88% of them appearing once. The time point: blood 2 weeks post-SBRT. The treatment: 15 Gy SBRT to primary tumor, nephrectomy 4 weeks later. Sequencing was performed on blood, taken from a patient whose treatment included radiotherapy and nephrectomy. All receptors derive from a woman aged 70-85 years with renal cell carcinoma.

The CDR3 protein is CASSPPSKTQYF. The CDR3 coding sequence is TGTGCCAGCTCACCACCTAGCAAGACCCAGTACTTC. The rearrangement joins TRBV18 to TRBJ2-5; D gene ambiguous. The CDR3 loop spans 12 amino acids. Per the germline V gene, CDR1 is KGHSH and CDR2 is LQKENI. The ends were cut back, 0 bases at V and 6 bases at J, with 5 bases in the middle.

The rearrangement uses TRBV19 and TRBJ2-2; tentatively, D is TRBD1 (6 bases). CDR3 length equals 13 residues. The V end was cut by 6 bases, the J end by 5 bases, with 10 bases between. Germline V gene sequence: CDR1 LNHDA, CDR2 SQIVND (reference sequence). The CDR3 region is CASSDTGTGELFF. The CDR3 bases are TGTGCCAGTAGCGATACAGGGACCGGGGAGCTGTTTTTT. Combining the CDR3 with reference TRBV19 and TRBJ2-2 gives the whole variable domain DGGITQSPKYLFRKEGQNVTLSCEQNLNHDAMYWYRQDPGQGLRLIYYSQIVNDFQKGDIAEGYSVSREKKESFPLTVTSAQKNPTAFYLCASSDTGTGELFFGEGSRLTVL.

The gene calls are TRBV19 and TRBJ2-5; TRBD1 or TRBD2 may be the D gene (5 bases each). Looked up from germline, CDR1 is LNHDA and CDR2 is SQIVND (reference sequence). V was shortened by 10 bases and J by 3 bases, with 21 bases between the two germline ends. The CDR3 runs to 15 residues. The CDR3: CATRSGTNLKETQYF. The CDR3 bases are TGTGCCACCAGATCCGGGACCAACCTCAAAGAGACCCAGTACTTC.

This clone came up a few times. The chain links TRBV6-1 to TRBJ1-5; maybe TRBD1 (5 bases). V dropped 11 bases and J dropped 6 bases, with 11 bases sitting between them. Germline CDR1 reads MNHNS; CDR2 reads SASEGT. The CDR3 is 11 residues long. CDR3: CALGTGQPQHF. CDR3 sequence (DNA): TGTGCCTTAGGGACCGGTCAGCCCCAGCATTTT.

The V gene is TRBV28, the J gene TRBJ2-7; D unresolved. Germline V gene sequence: CDR1 MDHEN, CDR2 SYDVKM. Trimming removed 6 bases from V and 5 bases from J, with 14 bases in between. The CDR3 runs 13 residues. The CDR3 coding sequence is TGTGCCAGCAGGCCCCCGGGCCCGGACGAGCAGTACTTC. Its protein product is CASRPPGPDEQYF.

This rearrangement joins TRBV27 to TRBJ2-2; D perhaps matches TRBD2 (6 bases). Trimming shortened V by 5 bases and J by 7 bases, and 11 bases separated the two germline ends. The CDR3 totals 13 residues. Germline V gene data show CDR1 as MNHEY and CDR2 as SMNVEV (reference sequence). CDR3 DNA sequence: TGTGCCAGCAGTCGCGGGGCTGTCGGGGAGCTGTTTTTT. Its translation: CASSRGAVGELFF.

The rearrangement joins TRBV27 to TRBJ1-5, with TRBD1 identical over 9 bases. CDR1 and CDR2 from the germline V gene are MNHEY and SMNVEV (reference sequence). This CDR3 is built from 15 residues. Losses at the gene ends were 5 bases for V and 4 bases for J; bases not matched to a gene: 6. This chain's CDR3 is CASSTLDRGNQPQHF. As DNA, the CDR3 is TGTGCCAGCAGTACGTTGGACAGGGGAAATCAGCCCCAGCATTTT.

With respect to this clone: This specimen includes other DNA sequences encoding the same CDR3. The V call is TRBV30, the J call TRBJ1-2, with D possibly being TRBD1 (5 bases). The CDR3 is 12 residues long. CDR1 and CDR2 (germline): GTSNPN, SVGIG (reference sequence). V lost 0 bases to trimming and J lost 7 bases, with 9 bases between them. CDR3 sequence reads: CAWSVRGGGYTF. The CDR3 DNA is TGTGCCTGGAGTGTACGGGGGGGTGGCTACACCTTC.

This clone was recorded only once. The chain links TRBV5-8 to TRBJ2-2; D is unclear. Germline values: CDR1 SGHTS, CDR2 YDEGEE. V was pared by 1 base and J by 7 bases, with 2 bases between. The CDR3 sequence is 11 residues long. CDR3 in DNA: TGTGCCAGCAGCTTGAACGGGGAGCTGTTTTTT. It is translated as CASSLNGELFF.

The chain has TRBV30 and TRBJ1-6; D may be TRBD1 (5 bases). The V end was cut by 4 bases, the J end by 5 bases, with 15 bases between. The germline V gene has CDR1 GTSNPN and CDR2 SVGIG (reference sequence). CDR3 length: 15 amino acids. For the CDR3, the DNA is TGTGCCTGGAACAGGCCGCTCGGCCATAATTCACCCCTCCACTTT. Protein: CAWNRPLGHNSPLHF.

This chain links TRBV19 with TRBJ2-4; no firm D call. Germline assignment: CDR1 LNHDA and CDR2 SQIVND (reference sequence). Trimming removed 1 base from V and 10 bases from J, with 8 bases in between. The CDR3 totals 12 residues. Written as DNA, the CDR3 is TGTGCCAGTAGTATAGGTGCTGCTATTCAGTACTTC. Its translation is CASSIGAAIQYF.

The chain is built from TRBV28 and TRBJ2-1; D is unresolved. V was cut by 3 bases and J by 5 bases, with 14 bases left in between. The germline V gene encodes CDR1 MDHEN and CDR2 SYDVKM. This CDR3 contains 15 residues. The CDR3, as DNA: TGTGCCAGCAGTTTGGTATCTCCTCCCCACAATGAGCAGTTCTTC. This sequence encodes CASSLVSPPHNEQFF.

V usage is TRBV6-1 and J usage is TRBJ1-5, with 12 bases identical to TRBD1. CDR1 is MNHNS and CDR2 is SASEGT in the germline V gene. With 4 bases clipped from V and 6 bases from J, the junction kept 4 bases outside the gene matches. CDR3 length: 15 residues. As DNA, the CDR3 is TGTGCCAGCAGTGGGGGACAGGGGGCAAGTCAGCCCCAGCATTTT. Residues: CASSGGQGASQPQHF.

The chain couples TRBV7-2 to TRBJ2-3; D tentatively reads TRBD1 or TRBD2 (5 bases each). CDR3 length equals 13 residues. The ends were cut back, 3 bases at V and 6 bases at J, with 10 bases in the middle. CDR1 is SGHTA, CDR2 FQGNSA, per germline. CDR3 sequence: CASSFQGGDTQYF. CDR3 bases: TGTGCCAGCAGCTTCCAGGGCGGGGATACGCAGTATTTT.

The chain carries TRBV7-2 and TRBJ1-5, with no clear D. This CDR3 region has 14 residues. Trimming removed 5 bases at V and 0 bases at J, with 8 bases between. Germline assignment: CDR1 SGHTA and CDR2 FQGNSA. The DNA for the CDR3 is TGTGCCAGCAGCCCGAGAGTTAGCAATCAGCCCCAGCATTTT. Translation gives CASSPRVSNQPQHF.

The rearrangement links TRBV6-4 to TRBJ1-2; D is unclear. The CDR3 runs to 13 residues. V gave up 2 bases and J gave up 6 bases, with 10 bases separating them. CDR1 and CDR2 (germline): MRHNA, SNTAGT. CDR3: CASSDTLADGYTF. The CDR3 DNA sequence: TGTGCCAGCAGTGACACCCTCGCCGATGGCTACACCTTC.

The CDR3 spells CASSNWDRQSNQPQHF. DNA for the CDR3: TGTGCCAGCAGCAACTGGGACAGGCAAAGCAATCAGCCCCAGCATTTT. This rearrangement joins TRBV21-1 to TRBJ1-5; the table's TRBD1 call for D was not verified on the DNA. TRBV21-1 is marked as a pseudogene. The CDR3 extends over 16 amino acids.

The chain is built from TRBV6-6 and TRBJ2-1, with a possible D match to TRBD1 (6 bases). This CDR3 is built from 15 residues. CDR1 and CDR2 (germline): MNHNY, SVGAGI (reference sequence). V lost 3 bases to trimming and J lost 7 bases, with 16 bases between them. CDR3 DNA: TGTGCCAGCAGTTATCGATGGACAGCGACTAATGAGCAGTTCTTC. It yields the protein CASSYRWTATNEQFF.

A few counts support this clone. The V gene is TRBV5-1, the J gene TRBJ1-1; D is ambiguous. Germline V gives CDR1 SGHRS, CDR2 YFSETQ. Trimming took off 0 bases at V and 0 bases at J, with 6 bases between the two ends. The CDR3 totals 14 residues. The DNA for the CDR3 is TGCGCCAGCAGCTTGGGGATCTTGAACACTGAAGCTTTCTTT. This encodes CASSLGILNTEAFF.

This chain joins TRBV2 and TRBJ1-1; 7 bases align to TRBD1. V trimming: 7 bases; J trimming: 6 bases; junction bases outside the gene matches: 11. Looked up from germline, CDR1 is SNHLY and CDR2 is FYNNEI. This CDR3 contains 14 residues. The CDR3 nucleotides read TGTGCCAGCAACCCCACAGGGGTGGGTGCTGAAGCTTTCTTT. The encoded protein is CASNPTGVGAEAFF. Using reference TRBV2 and TRBJ1-1 for the parts outside the CDR3, the full variable domain is EPEVTQTPSHQVTQMGQEVILRCVPISNHLYFYWYRQILGQKVEFLVSFYNNEISEKSEIFDDQFSVERPDGSNFTLKIRSTKLEDSAMYFCASNPTGVGAEAFFGQGTRLTVV.

This clone was observed a single time. The chain joins TRBV9 to TRBJ2-2, with 7 nucleotides matching TRBD1. The V gene's germline CDR1 is SGDLS and CDR2 YYNGEE. V lost 0 bases, J lost 1 base, and 3 bases stayed unmatched. This CDR3 has 16 residues. CDR3 sequence: CASSVAGQENTGELFF. CDR3 sequence (DNA): TGTGCCAGCAGCGTAGCAGGACAGGAGAACACCGGGGAGCTGTTTTTT.

The chain couples TRBV5-4 to TRBJ1-6, with D possibly matching TRBD1 (5 bases). Germline CDR1 and CDR2: SGHNT and YYREEE (reference sequence). V lost 0 bases to trimming and J lost 10 bases, with 14 bases between them. The CDR3 sequence is 15 residues long. The CDR3 nucleotides read TGTGCCAGCAGCTTGGCCATAGGGGACCAATCACCCCTCCACTTT. Translation: CASSLAIGDQSPLHF. Filled out from reference TRBV5-4 and TRBJ1-6, the complete variable domain reads ETGVTQSPTHLIKTRGQQVTLRCSSQSGHNTVSWYQQALGQGPQFIFQYYREEENGRGNFPPRFSGLQFPNYSSELNVNALELDDSALYLCASSLAIGDQSPLHFGNGTRLTVT.

The CDR3 DNA sequence: TGTGCCAGCAGCCGGGGACAGTTGAACACTGAAGCTTTCTTT. Protein product: CASSRGQLNTEAFF. J is TRBJ1-1 and V is TRBV11-3; 7 bases line up with TRBD1. J was trimmed by 0 bases and V by 5 bases; bases with no gene match: 3. The CDR3 runs to 14 residues. The germline V gene has CDR1 SGHNT and CDR2 YENEEA. The complete variable domain, with remaining parts taken from reference TRBV11-3 and TRBJ1-1, reads EAGVVQSPRYKIIEKKQPVAFWCNPISGHNTLYWYLQNLGQGPELLIRYENEEAVDDSQLPKDRFSAERLKGVDSTLKIQPAELGDSAVYLCASSRGQLNTEAFFGQGTRLTVV.

The chain combines TRBV6-6 with TRBJ1-4, with D tentatively TRBD1 (6 bases). With 2 bases removed from V and 7 bases from J, the gap between germline ends came to 11 bases. The CDR3 runs 14 residues. CDR1 and CDR2 (germline): MNHNY, SVGAGI (reference sequence). The CDR3 nucleotides read TGTGCCAGCAGTTACGCAGGGGACGGTGAAAAACTGTTTTTT. Encoded protein: CASSYAGDGEKLFF.

The V gene is TRBV7-9, the J gene TRBJ1-6; 11 bases are a match to TRBD1. This CDR3 contains 15 residues. Germline V gives CDR1 SEHNR, CDR2 FQNEAQ (reference sequence). V dropped 5 bases and J dropped 10; count of bases not matched to a gene: 7. CDR3 coding DNA: TGTGCCAGCAGCCCCGGACAGGGGGCCCGATCACCCCTCCACTTT. It codes for CASSPGQGARSPLHF. The full variable domain, with the rest looked up from reference TRBV7-9 and TRBJ1-6, is DTGVSQNPRHKITKRGQNVTFRCDPISEHNRLYWYRQTLGQGPEFLTYFQNEAQLEKSRLLSDRFSAERPKGSFSTLEIQRTEQGDSAMYLCASSPGQGARSPLHFGNGTRLTVT.